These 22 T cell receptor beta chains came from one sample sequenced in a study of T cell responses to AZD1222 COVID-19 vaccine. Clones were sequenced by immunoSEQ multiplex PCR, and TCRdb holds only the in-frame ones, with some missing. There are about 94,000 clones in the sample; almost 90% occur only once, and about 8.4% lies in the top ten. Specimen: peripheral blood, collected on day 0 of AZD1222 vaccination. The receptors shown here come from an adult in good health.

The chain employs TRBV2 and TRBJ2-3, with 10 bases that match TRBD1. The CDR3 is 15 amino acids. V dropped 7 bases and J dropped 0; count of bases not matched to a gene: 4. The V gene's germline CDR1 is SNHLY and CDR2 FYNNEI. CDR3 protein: CASMRQGASTDTQYF. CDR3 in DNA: TGTGCCAGCATGAGACAGGGGGCGAGCACAGATACGCAGTATTTT.

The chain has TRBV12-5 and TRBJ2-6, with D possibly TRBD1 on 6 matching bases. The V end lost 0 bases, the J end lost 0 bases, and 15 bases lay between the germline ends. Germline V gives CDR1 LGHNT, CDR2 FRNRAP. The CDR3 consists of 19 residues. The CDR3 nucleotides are TGTGCTAGTGGTTTGGTACCGCTGGGGACAAACTCTGGGGCCAACGTCCTGACTTTC. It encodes CASGLVPLGTNSGANVLTF.

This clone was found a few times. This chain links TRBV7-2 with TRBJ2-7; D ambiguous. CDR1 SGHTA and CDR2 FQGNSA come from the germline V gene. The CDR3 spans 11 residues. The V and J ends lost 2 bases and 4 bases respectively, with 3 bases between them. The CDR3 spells CASSLRYEQYF. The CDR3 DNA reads TGTGCCAGCAGCTTACGTTACGAGCAGTACTTC. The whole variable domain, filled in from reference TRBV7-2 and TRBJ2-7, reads GAGVSQSPSNKVTEKGKDVELRCDPISGHTALYWYRQSLGQGLEFLIYFQGNSAPDKSGLPSDRFSAERTGGSVSTLTIQRTQQEDSAVYLCASSLRYEQYFGPGTRLTVT.

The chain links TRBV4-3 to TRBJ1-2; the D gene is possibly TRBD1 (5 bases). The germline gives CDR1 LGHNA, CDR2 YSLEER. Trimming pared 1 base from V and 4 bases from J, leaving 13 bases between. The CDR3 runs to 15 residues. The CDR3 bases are TGCGCCAGCAGCCAAGTTGACAGCCCAATCTATGGCTACACCTTC. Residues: CASSQVDSPIYGYTF.

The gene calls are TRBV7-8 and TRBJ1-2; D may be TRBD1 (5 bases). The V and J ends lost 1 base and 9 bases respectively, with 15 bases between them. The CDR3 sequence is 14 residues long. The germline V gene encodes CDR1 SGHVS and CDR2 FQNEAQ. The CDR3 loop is CASSLGGPRRSYTF. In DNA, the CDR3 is TGTGCCAGCAGCTTAGGGGGACCACGGAGGAGCTACACCTTC.

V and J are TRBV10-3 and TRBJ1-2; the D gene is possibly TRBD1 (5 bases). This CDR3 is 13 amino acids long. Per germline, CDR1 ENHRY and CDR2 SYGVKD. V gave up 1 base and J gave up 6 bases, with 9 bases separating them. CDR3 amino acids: CAISELAGHGYTF. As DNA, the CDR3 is TGTGCCATCAGTGAGTTGGCAGGGCATGGCTACACCTTC.

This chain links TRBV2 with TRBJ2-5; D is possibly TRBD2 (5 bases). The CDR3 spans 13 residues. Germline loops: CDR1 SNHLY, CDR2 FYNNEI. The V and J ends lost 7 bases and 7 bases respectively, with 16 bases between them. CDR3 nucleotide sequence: TGTGCCAGCACAACCGGGCGTGAGGGGACCCAGTACTTC. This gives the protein CASTTGREGTQYF. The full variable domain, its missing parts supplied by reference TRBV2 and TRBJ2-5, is EPEVTQTPSHQVTQMGQEVILRCVPISNHLYFYWYRQILGQKVEFLVSFYNNEISEKSEIFDDQFSVERPDGSNFTLKIRSTKLEDSAMYFCASTTGREGTQYFGPGTRLLVL.

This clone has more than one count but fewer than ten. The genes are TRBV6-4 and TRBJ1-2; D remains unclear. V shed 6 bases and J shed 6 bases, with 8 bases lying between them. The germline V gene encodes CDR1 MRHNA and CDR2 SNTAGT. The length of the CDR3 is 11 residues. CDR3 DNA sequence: TGTGCCAGCAGGTACCGGGATGGCTACACCTTC. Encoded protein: CASRYRDGYTF.

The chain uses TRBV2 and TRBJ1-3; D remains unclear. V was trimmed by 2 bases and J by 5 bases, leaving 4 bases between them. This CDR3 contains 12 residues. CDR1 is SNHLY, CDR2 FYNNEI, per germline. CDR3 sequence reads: CASSERRNTIYF. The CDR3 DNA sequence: TGTGCCAGCAGTGAAAGGCGAAACACCATATATTTT.

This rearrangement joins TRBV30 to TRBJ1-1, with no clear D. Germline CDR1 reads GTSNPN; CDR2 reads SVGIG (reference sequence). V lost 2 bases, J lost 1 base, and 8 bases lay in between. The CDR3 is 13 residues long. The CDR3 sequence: CAWSRYQNTEAFF. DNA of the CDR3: TGTGCCTGGAGTCGTTATCAGAACACTGAAGCTTTCTTT.

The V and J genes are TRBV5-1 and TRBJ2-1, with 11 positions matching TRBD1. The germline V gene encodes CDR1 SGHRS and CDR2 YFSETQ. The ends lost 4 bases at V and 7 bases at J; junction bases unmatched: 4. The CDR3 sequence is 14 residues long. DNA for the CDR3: TGCGCCAGCAGCCCGGGACAGGGGGGGAATGAGCAGTTCTTC. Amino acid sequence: CASSPGQGGNEQFF.

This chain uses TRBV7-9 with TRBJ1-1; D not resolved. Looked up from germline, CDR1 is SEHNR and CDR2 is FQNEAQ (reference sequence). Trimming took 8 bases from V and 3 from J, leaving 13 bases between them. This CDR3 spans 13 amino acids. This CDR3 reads CASLAVLDTEAFF. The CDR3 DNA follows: TGTGCCAGCCTCGCCGTTTTGGACACTGAAGCTTTCTTT.

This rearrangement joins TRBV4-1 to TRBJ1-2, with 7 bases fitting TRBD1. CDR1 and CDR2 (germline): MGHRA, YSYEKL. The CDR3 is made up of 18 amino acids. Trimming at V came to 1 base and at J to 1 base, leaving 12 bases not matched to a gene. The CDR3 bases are TGCGCCAGCAGCCAAGTCGGATTGTCCGGGACAGTTAACTATGGCTACACCTTC. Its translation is CASSQVGLSGTVNYGYTF.

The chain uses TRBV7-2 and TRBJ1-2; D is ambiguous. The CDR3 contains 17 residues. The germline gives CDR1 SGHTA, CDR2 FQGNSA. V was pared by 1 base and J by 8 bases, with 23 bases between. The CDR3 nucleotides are TGTGCCAGCAGCTTAGGACGGACCGCCCCGACTGAGGGAGGCTACACCTTC. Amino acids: CASSLGRTAPTEGGYTF. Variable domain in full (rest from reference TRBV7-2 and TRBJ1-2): GAGVSQSPSNKVTEKGKDVELRCDPISGHTALYWYRQSLGQGLEFLIYFQGNSAPDKSGLPSDRFSAERTGGSVSTLTIQRTQQEDSAVYLCASSLGRTAPTEGGYTFGSGTRLTVV.

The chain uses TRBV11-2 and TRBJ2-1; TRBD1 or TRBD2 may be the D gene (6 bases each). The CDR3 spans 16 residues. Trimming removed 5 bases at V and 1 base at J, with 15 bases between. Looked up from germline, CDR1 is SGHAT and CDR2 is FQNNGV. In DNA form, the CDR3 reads TGTGCCAGCAGCCTCCCCGGGGGCCGGTCCTACAATGAGCAGTTCTTC. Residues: CASSLPGGRSYNEQFF.

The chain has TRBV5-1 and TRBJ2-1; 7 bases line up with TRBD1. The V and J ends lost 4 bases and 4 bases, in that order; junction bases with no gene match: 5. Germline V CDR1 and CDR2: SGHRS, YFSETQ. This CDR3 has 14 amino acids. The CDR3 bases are TGCGCCAGCAGCGGGACAGCCGTATACAATGAGCAGTTCTTC. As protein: CASSGTAVYNEQFF. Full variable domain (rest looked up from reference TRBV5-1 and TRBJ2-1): KAGVTQTPRYLIKTRGQQVTLSCSPISGHRSVSWYQQTPGQGLQFLFEYFSETQRNKGNFPGRFSGRQFSNSRSEMNVSTLELGDSALYLCASSGTAVYNEQFFGPGTRLTVL.

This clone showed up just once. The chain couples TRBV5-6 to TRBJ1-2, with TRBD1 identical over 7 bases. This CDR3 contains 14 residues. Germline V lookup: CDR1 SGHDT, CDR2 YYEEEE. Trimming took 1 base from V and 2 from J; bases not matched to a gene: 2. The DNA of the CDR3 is TGTGCCAGCAGCTTGCCGGGACAGAACTATGGCTACACCTTC. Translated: CASSLPGQNYGYTF.

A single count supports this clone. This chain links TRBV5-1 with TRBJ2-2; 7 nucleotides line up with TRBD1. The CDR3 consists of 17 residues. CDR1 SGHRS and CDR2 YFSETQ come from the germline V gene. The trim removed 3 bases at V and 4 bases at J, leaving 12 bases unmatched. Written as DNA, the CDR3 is TGCGCCAGCAGCTACCCTCGTAGACAGGGCCCCACCGGGGAGCTGTTTTTT. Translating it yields CASSYPRRQGPTGELFF.

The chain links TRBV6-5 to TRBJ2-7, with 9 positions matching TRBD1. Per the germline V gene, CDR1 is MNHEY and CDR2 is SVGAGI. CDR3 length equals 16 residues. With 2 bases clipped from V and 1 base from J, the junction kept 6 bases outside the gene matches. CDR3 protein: CASSYAGQGLSYEQYF. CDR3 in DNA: TGTGCCAGCAGTTACGCTGGACAGGGGCTTTCCTACGAGCAGTACTTC.

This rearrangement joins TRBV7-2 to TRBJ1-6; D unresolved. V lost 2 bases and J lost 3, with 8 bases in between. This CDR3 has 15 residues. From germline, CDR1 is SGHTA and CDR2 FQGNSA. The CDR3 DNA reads TGTGCCAGCAGCTTAAGGGTCCTCTATAATTCACCCCTCCACTTT. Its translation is CASSLRVLYNSPLHF.

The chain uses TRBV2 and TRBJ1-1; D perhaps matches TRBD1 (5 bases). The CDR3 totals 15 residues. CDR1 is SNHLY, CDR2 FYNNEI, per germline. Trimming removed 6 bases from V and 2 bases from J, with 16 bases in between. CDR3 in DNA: TGTGCCAGCAGAGTCCGGGACGGGGCTAACACTGAAGCTTTCTTT. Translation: CASRVRDGANTEAFF.

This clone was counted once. DNA for the CDR3: TGTGCCAGCAGCATTCGGGCCGTTAGTTTGAACACTGAAGCTTTCTTT. Its translation: CASSIRAVSLNTEAFF. The chain has TRBV21-1 and TRBJ1-1. TRBV21-1 is termed a pseudogene. The length of the CDR3 is 16 residues.